This entry is about one T cell receptor beta chain. This entry belongs to a study of blood T cell repertoires in COVID-19. Study overall: Some COVID-19 samples were acute and others convalescent; all came from the United States, Italy and Spain. T cells, B-cell-depleted T cells, or PBMCs provided the cDNA or gDNA that served as material.

Per the original data handling: Amplifying reference gene primers gave estimates of nucleated cell counts. Only in-frame clones appear in the TCRdb table, and some are missing; sequencing was by immunoSEQ multiplex PCR. V, J and clone size are taken as reported in that table, and D and trimming were inferred from the DNA itself. The table records around 230,000 clones, around 80% of them present only once. The CDR3 has 17 amino acids. CDR1 is SGHDT and CDR2 is YYEEEE in the germline V gene. V lost 2 bases and J lost 8, with 23 bases in between. The material sequenced was peripheral blood. This sequence was found in a man between 40 and 49 years old with acute or convalescent COVID-19. The rearrangement joins TRBV5-6 to TRBJ1-5, with no clear D. CDR3 in DNA: TGTGCCAGCAGCTTTTTTACTTTTGGGCGTGAAAATGAGCCCCAGCATTTT. Protein sequence: CASSFFTFGRENEPQHF. Full variable domain (remainder filled in from reference TRBV5-6 and TRBJ1-5): DAGVTQSPTHLIKTRGQQVTLRCSPKSGHDTVSWYQQALGQGPQFIFQYYEEEERQRGNFPDRFSGHQFPNYSSELNVNALLLGDSALYLCASSFFTFGRENEPQHFGDGTRLSIL.